The 3 T cell receptor beta chains given below trace back to one sample, sequenced in a study of response to subunit inactivated influenza vaccine. MiXCR, applied by TCRdb to the RT-PCR reads, yields one record per CDR3 protein. The table records roughly 520,000 distinct CDR3 sequences, 25% of them present only once. Sequences were derived from CD4+ T cells sorted from PBMCs, sampled about 5 days after vaccination. The receptors derive from a man in his fifties who received an inactivated influenza vaccine.

This clonotype appeared many times. The rearrangement uses TRBV12-3 or TRBV12-4 and TRBJ2-7, with 8 bases aligning to TRBD2. The CDR3 is made up of 13 amino acids. The J segment lost 6 bases and the V segment lost 2 bases, leaving 3 bases of the junction unmatched. The CDR3: CASSLSGSSEQYF. CDR3 coding DNA: TGTGCCAGCAGTTTAAGCGGGAGCAGCGAGCAGTACTTC.

This chain links TRBV9 with TRBJ2-2, with D hard to call. Per germline, CDR1 SGDLS and CDR2 YYNGEE. V lost 1 base to trimming and J lost 7 bases, with 11 bases between them. The CDR3 is 14 residues long. Written as DNA, the CDR3 is TGTGCCAGCAGCGTAAGATGGGGTTTCGGGGAGCTGTTTTTT. It specifies CASSVRWGFGELFF.

The gene calls are TRBV18 and TRBJ2-7, with no clear D. This CDR3 is 15 amino acids long. The V end lost 2 bases, the J end lost 2 bases, and 13 bases lay between the germline ends. Germline lookup yields CDR1 KGHSH and CDR2 LQKENI. The CDR3 DNA is TGTGCCAGCTCACCAAGTCAAATGTCCACCTACGAGCAGTACTTC. Translation gives CASSPSQMSTYEQYF. Variable domain in full (rest from reference TRBV18 and TRBJ2-7): NAGVMQNPRHLVRRRGQEARLRCSPMKGHSHVYWYRQLPEEGLKFMVYLQKENIIDESGMPKERFSAEFPKEGPSILRIQQVVRGDSAAYFCASSPSQMSTYEQYFGPGTRLTVT.